This T cell receptor (beta chain) stems from a study of identifying expanded T cells in peripheral blood. The CDR3 is 16 amino acids. V was cut by 0 bases and J by 2 bases, with 13 bases left in between. The germline CDR1 and CDR2 sequences are LGHNA and YSLEER. Healthy donors had no documented immune events, such as infections, while sampled. In the case of this clone: Its antigen is not known.

General study points: Across healthy donors, higher total template counts meant significantly greater approximately two-week count variance. Roughly 1.1 clones differed between technical replicates, versus roughly 16 and 20 over time.

The table came from immunoSEQ multiplex PCR; TCRdb's copy has only in-frame clones and leaves some out. The repertoire holds over 80,000 clones, with more than 75% as singletons. The specimen sequenced was blood. This TCR came from a person aged 18 to 70 in good health. V is TRBV4-3 and J is TRBJ2-5, with D possibly TRBD1 on 5 matching bases. CDR3 protein: CASSQEMGRAQETQYF. Here the CDR3 DNA reads TGCGCCAGCAGCCAAGAAATGGGCAGGGCGCAAGAGACCCAGTACTTC.